This T cell receptor (beta chain) stems from a study of beta chain features in type 1 diabetes (dated by TCRdb to about 2018). Broadly, across the study: Mean age, gender distribution, total cell number and subset yield did not differ between patients and healthy donors. A total of 90 million to 130 million sorted cells were examined across all samples, and a strong correlation was observed between cell number per subset and RNA yield. Regulatory and stem cell-like memory subsets were isolated from only 8 patients and about eight healthy donors, whereas naive and central memory subsets came from all 30 or so donors. The study compared TCRB repertoires of sorted circulating CD4+ T cell subsets between recently diagnosed type 1 diabetes patients and matched healthy donors.

All of the isolated RNA was reverse transcribed with the High Capacity cDNA Reverse Transcription Kit, so expressed TCRB transcripts were sequenced. Naive, central memory and regulatory T cell samples underwent deep immunoSEQ sequencing, averaging roughly 3.4 million total reads per sample. Sorted cells were lysed in RLT buffer and RNA was extracted with DNase-treated RNeasy Micro or Mini kits, depending on cell number. To prevent cross-contamination, each cell subset was processed individually, whereas patient and healthy donor samples were processed jointly. Using the immunoSEQ multiplex PCR, TCRB sequences were amplified from cDNA into 87-bp fragments spanning the CDR3 region. Sequencing of the amplicons was performed on the Illumina HiSeq platform. The authors' pipeline ran thus. PCR bias was computationally corrected using synthetic template baselines, reads within Hamming distance 2 were collapsed, and singletons that could not be merged were discarded. Reads were aligned against IMGT to assign V, D and J genes, CDR3 length and insertions or deletions at six rearrangement sites. Within each subset, clonotype counts were normalized to sorted cell number, after which true diversity and Gini coefficients were computed with the tcR R package. The overlap coefficient, calculated on TCRB nucleotide sequences, was used to quantify repertoire sharing. Out-of-frame TCRB sequences from naive cells were analyzed to stand in for the pre-selection repertoire. TCRdb re-hosts the immuneACCESS table, in-frame sequences only. Its copies lack some clones; in the studies checked, an unresolved V gene accounts for under half of them, and the cause for the rest is not known. The DNA was the basis for D and trimming; V, J and clone size are from that table. The sample includes about 640,000 clones, with 12% observed a single time. The top ten constitute 0.095% to 0.15% of the sample.

Each donor gave one peripheral blood draw, approximately 120 mL on average, collected into heparinised tubes. A BD FACSAria II and a panel including CD45RO, CCR7, CD25, CD127, CD95 and CD27 were used to sort naive, central memory, regulatory and stem cell-like memory CD4+ T cells. All sorted populations exceeded 95% purity. PBMCs were separated immediately by Lymphoprep density gradient centrifugation and were stained directly, without being cultured. So that batch effects would be minimized, each experiment stained and sorted samples in pairs, pairing one healthy donor with one patient. A word on this clone: Its antigen specificity is not known. No base qualities exist here, and no much larger clone lies one base off it.

What the authors observed across the whole study: Type 1 diabetes patients showed a moderate but significant shortening of TCRB CDR3 length in all four CD4+ subsets. Naive, central memory and regulatory TCRB repertoires appeared to be more alike among patients than among healthy donors. Patients with type 1 diabetes made fewer insertions and deleted more nucleotides at VDJ recombination sites, implying thymic rearrangement abnormalities. Sequencing cDNA rather than genomic DNA could over-represent highly expressing activated cells, although activation and CD3 levels did not differ between groups. HLA sub-analyses involved small numbers of individuals, so any influence of HLA type on TCRB rearrangement remained unresolved. Shorter templates might be favored by PCR, yet because patient and control samples were amplified and corrected together, any such skew would affect both groups equally.

CDR1 and CDR2, per the germline V gene, are MNHEY and SVGAGI. V lost 0 bases and J lost 5 bases; the stretch between them is 16 bases long. From cysteine to phenylalanine, the CDR3 is 16 amino acids long. The entry retains the CDR3 DNA only, 48 bases that are in frame from base 1. The specimen sequenced was naive CD4+ T cells from blood. What this sample's cell subset or site label stands for: true naive CD4+ T cells. Recombination joined TRBV6-5 with TRBJ1-2, with a weak D call of TRBD1 (6 bases match). The receptor was derived from a man aged 25-45 years with type 1 diabetes. The DNA sequence reads TGTGCCAGCAGTTACTCGAAGGGCAGGGGCGGGTATGGCTACACCTTC. It translates as CASSYSKGRGGYGYTF.